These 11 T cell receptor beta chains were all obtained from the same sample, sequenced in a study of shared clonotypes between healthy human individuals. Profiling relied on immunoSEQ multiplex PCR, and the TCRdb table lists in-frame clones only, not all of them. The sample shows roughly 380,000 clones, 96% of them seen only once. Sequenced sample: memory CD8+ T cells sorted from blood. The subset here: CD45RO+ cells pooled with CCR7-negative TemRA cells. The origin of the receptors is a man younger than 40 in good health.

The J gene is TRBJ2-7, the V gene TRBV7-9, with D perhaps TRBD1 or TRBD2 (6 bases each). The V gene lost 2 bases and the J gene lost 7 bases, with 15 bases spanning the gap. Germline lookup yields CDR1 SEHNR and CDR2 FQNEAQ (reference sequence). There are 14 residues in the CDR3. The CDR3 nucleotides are TGTGCCAGCAGCTTATGGGGGGCGGGGACAGAGCAGTACTTC. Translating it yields CASSLWGAGTEQYF.

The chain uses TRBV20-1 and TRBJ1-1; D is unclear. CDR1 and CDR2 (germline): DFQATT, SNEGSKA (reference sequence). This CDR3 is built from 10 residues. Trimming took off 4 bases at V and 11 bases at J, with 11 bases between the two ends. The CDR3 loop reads CSATRREAFF. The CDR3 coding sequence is TGCAGTGCTACAAGACGGGAGGCTTTCTTT.

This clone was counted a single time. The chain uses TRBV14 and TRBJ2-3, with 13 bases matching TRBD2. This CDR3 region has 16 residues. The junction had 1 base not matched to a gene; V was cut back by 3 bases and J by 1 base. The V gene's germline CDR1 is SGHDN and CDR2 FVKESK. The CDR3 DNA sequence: TGTGCCAGCAGCCATGGACTAGCGGGAGGCACAGATACGCAGTATTTT. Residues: CASSHGLAGGTDTQYF.

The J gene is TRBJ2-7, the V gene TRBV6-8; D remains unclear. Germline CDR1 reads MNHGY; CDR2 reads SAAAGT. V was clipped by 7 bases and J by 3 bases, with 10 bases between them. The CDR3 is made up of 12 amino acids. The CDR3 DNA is TGTGCCAGCACGGTAGGCGGCTACGAGCAGTACTTC. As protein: CASTVGGYEQYF.

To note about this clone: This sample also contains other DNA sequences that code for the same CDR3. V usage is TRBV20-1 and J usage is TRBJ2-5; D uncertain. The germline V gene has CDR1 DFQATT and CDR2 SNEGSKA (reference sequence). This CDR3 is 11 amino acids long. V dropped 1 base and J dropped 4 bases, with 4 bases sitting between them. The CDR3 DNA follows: TGCAGTGCTAGAGGATCAGAGACCCAGTACTTC. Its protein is CSARGSETQYF.

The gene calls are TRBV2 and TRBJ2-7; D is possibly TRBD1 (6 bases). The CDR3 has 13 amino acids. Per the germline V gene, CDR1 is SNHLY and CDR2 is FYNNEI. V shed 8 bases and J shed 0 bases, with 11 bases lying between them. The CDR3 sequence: CASVRDTSYEQYF. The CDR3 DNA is TGTGCCAGCGTCCGGGACACCTCCTACGAGCAGTACTTC.

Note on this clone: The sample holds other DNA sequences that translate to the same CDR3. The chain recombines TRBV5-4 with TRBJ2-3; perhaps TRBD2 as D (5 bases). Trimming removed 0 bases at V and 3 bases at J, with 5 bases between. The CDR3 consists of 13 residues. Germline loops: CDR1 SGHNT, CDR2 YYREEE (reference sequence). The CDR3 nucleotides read TGTGCCAGCAGCTTGGGCGGGACAGATACGCAGTATTTT. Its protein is CASSLGGTDTQYF.

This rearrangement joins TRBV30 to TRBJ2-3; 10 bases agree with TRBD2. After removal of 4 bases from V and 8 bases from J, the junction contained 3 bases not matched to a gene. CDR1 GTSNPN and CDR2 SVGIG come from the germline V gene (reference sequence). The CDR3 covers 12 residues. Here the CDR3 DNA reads TGTGCCTGGACTAGCGGGAGTTTTACGCAGTATTTT. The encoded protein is CAWTSGSFTQYF.

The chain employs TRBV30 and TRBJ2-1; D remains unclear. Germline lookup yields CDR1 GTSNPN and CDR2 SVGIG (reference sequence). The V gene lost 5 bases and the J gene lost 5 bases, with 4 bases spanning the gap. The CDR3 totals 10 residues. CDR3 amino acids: CAWGHNEQFF. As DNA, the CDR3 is TGTGCCTGGGGGCACAATGAGCAGTTCTTC.

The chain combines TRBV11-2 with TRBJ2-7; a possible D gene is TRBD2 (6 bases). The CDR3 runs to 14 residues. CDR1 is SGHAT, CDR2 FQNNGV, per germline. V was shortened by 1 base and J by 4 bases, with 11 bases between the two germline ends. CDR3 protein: CASSLGLDLYEQYF. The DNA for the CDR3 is TGTGCCAGCAGCTTAGGACTAGATCTTTACGAGCAGTACTTC.

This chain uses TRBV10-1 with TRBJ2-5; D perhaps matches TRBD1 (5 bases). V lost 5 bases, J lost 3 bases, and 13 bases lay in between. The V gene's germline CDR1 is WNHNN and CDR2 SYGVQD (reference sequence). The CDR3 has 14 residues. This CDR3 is CASSHHIREETQYF. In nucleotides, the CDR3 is TGCGCCAGCAGTCATCATATCAGGGAAGAGACCCAGTACTTC.